This T cell receptor beta chain appears in the sequencing data of a study of response to subunit inactivated influenza vaccine. Whole-study results and caveats: T cells newly recruited by each seasonal influenza vaccination are few, the authors suggested.

Germline CDR1 is DFQATT and CDR2 is SNEGSKA (reference sequence). V was shortened by 6 bases and J by 8 bases, with 16 bases between the two germline ends. The CDR3 covers 12 residues. TCRdb processed the RT-PCR reads anew with MiXCR; each CDR3 protein has one entry. In the table there are around 520,000 distinct CDR3 sequences, around 25% of which are singletons. Turning to this clonotype: Its antigen is still unknown.

The sequence was obtained from a man in his fifties or sixties who received an inactivated influenza vaccine. The rearrangement uses TRBV20-1 and TRBJ1-2, with D possibly TRBD1 on 6 matching bases. This sample comprised CD4+ T cells sorted from PBMCs, obtained about 5 days after vaccination. The CDR3 coding sequence is TGCAGTGCAGCACAGGGAAGAGGCGGCTACACCTTC. Protein sequence: CSAAQGRGGYTF.